A selection of T cell receptor beta chains follows, all from one sample in a study of cytomegalovirus exposure and HLA in healthy donors. The assay was immunoSEQ multiplex PCR, and TCRdb's table has in-frame clones only and misses some. In the table there are some 150,000 clones, roughly 83% of which are singletons. Sequenced input: PBMCs. The receptors derive from a human donor in good health. CDR3s include the opening cysteine and the closing phenylalanine or tryptophan. D genes are given only for firm matches. A row's size may be missing; if present it is once, few, many or a size class.

CDR3: CASSEWVAEESPLHF
DNA: TGCGCCAGCAGTGAATGGGTGGCGGAAGAATCACCCCTCCACTTT
J: TRBJ1-6
D: NA
size: NA
V: TRBV4-1

CDR3: CATKPRDSSSYEQYF
DNA: TGTGCCACCAAACCCCGGGACAGTAGCTCCTACGAGCAGTACTTC
J: TRBJ2-7
D: TRBD1
size: NA
V: TRBV10-3

CDR3: CASKGGGDPNTGELFF
DNA: TGTGCCAGCAAAGGGGGGGGAGACCCGAACACCGGGGAGCTGTTTTTT
J: TRBJ2-2
D: NA
size: once
V: TRBV25-1

CDR3: CASSLGGGPGQGDYEQYF
DNA: TGTGCCAGCAGCTTGGGTGGGGGTCCGGGACAGGGAGACTACGAGCAGTACTTC
J: TRBJ2-7
D: TRBD1
size: NA
V: TRBV5-4

CDR3: CASSSRDQTGGPLNQPQHF
DNA: TGTGCCAGCAGCTCAAGGGACCAAACAGGGGGCCCCCTCAATCAGCCCCAGCATTTT
J: TRBJ1-5
D: TRBD1
size: NA
V: TRBV7-8

CDR3: CAISARNSNQPQHF
DNA: TGTGCCATCAGTGCCAGGAATAGCAATCAGCCCCAGCATTTT
J: TRBJ1-5
D: NA
size: NA
V: TRBV10-3

CDR3: CASSRSTENTEAFF
DNA: TGTGCCAGCAGTCGATCGACAGAAAACACTGAAGCTTTCTTT
J: TRBJ1-1
D: NA
size: NA
V: TRBV27

CDR3: CASSPGLGGLNTEAFF
DNA: TGTGCCAGTAGTCCCGGCCTGGGGGGACTGAACACTGAAGCTTTCTTT
J: TRBJ1-1
D: NA
size: once
V: TRBV19

CDR3: CASSQGVENSYNEQFF
DNA: TGTGCCAGCAGCCAAGGGGTGGAGAACTCCTACAATGAGCAGTTCTTC
J: TRBJ2-1
D: NA
size: once
V: TRBV14

CDR3: CASSRQGARGNQPQHF
DNA: TGTGCCAGTAGTAGACAGGGGGCGCGGGGCAATCAGCCCCAGCATTTT
J: TRBJ1-5
D: TRBD1
size: NA
V: TRBV19

CDR3: CASSLPSYERYF
DNA: TGCGCCAGCAGCTTACCGAGCTACGAGCGGTACTTC
J: TRBJ2-7
D: NA
size: NA
V: TRBV5-1

CDR3: CASSSGVGARETQYF
DNA: TGTGCCAGCAGCTCCGGGGTGGGGGCTCGTGAGACCCAGTACTTC
J: TRBJ2-5
D: NA
size: NA
V: TRBV7-9

CDR3: CASSLVLGGLGNQPQHF
DNA: TGTGCCAGCAGCTTAGTTCTGGGGGGGCTGGGCAATCAGCCCCAGCATTTT
J: TRBJ1-5
D: NA
size: NA
V: TRBV7-2

CDR3: CASSYSTTSGGELFF
DNA: TGTGCCAGCAGTTACTCAACGACTAGCGGCGGGGAGCTGTTTTTT
J: TRBJ2-2
D: TRBD2
size: NA
V: TRBV6-5

CDR3: CASSLVAEHTVEAFF
DNA: TGTGCCAGCAGCTTAGTAGCGGAACACACAGTCGAAGCTTTCTTT
J: TRBJ1-1
D: NA
size: NA
V: TRBV7-6

CDR3: CASSEAGTSGSYEQYF
DNA: TGCGCCAGCAGTGAGGCTGGGACTAGCGGATCCTACGAGCAGTACTTC
J: TRBJ2-7
D: TRBD2
size: NA
V: TRBV10-2

CDR3: CASSPEWEAYEQYF
DNA: TGTGCCAGCAGCCCGGAGTGGGAGGCCTACGAGCAGTACTTC
J: TRBJ2-7
D: NA
size: NA
V: TRBV7-9

CDR3: CASRRGGSYEQYF
DNA: TGTGCCAGCAGACGGGGGGGAAGCTACGAGCAGTACTTC
J: TRBJ2-7
D: TRBD2
size: NA
V: TRBV5-6

CDR3: CASSDDRVAGYTF
DNA: TGTGCCAGCAGCGATGACAGGGTGGCTGGCTACACCTTC
J: TRBJ1-2
D: TRBD1
size: NA
V: TRBV11-2

CDR3: CASGGIDYEQYF
DNA: TGTGCTAGTGGTGGTATAGACTACGAGCAGTACTTC
J: TRBJ2-7
D: NA
size: NA
V: TRBV12-5

CDR3: CASCRGNQPQHF
DNA: TGTGCCAGCTGCAGGGGCAATCAGCCCCAGCATTTT
J: TRBJ1-5
D: NA
size: NA
V: TRBV25-1

CDR3: CASSPRVWGGQETQYF
DNA: TGTGCCAGCAGCCCGAGGGTGTGGGGGGGCCAAGAGACCCAGTACTTC
J: TRBJ2-5
D: TRBD2
size: NA
V: TRBV5-4

CDR3: CASSGRVDENTEAFF
DNA: TGTGCCAGCAGTGGCAGGGTTGATGAGAACACTGAAGCTTTCTTT
J: TRBJ1-1
D: NA
size: few
V: TRBV25-1

CDR3: CASSLGGGSYEQYF
DNA: TGTGCCAGCAGCCTCGGGGGAGGGTCCTACGAGCAGTACTTC
J: TRBJ2-7
D: TRBD2
size: NA
V: TRBV28

CDR3: CASSLLEAYDTQYF
DNA: TGTGCCAGCAGTTTATTAGAAGCCTATGATACGCAGTATTTT
J: TRBJ2-3
D: NA
size: NA
V: TRBV28

CDR3: CASSYSDTQYF
DNA: TGTGCCAGCAGTTACAGCGATACGCAGTATTTT
J: TRBJ2-3
D: NA
size: NA
V: TRBV6-5

CDR3: CARSLAFGSGANVLTF
DNA: TGTGCCAGAAGCTTGGCCTTCGGCTCTGGGGCCAACGTCCTGACTTTC
J: TRBJ2-6
D: NA
size: NA
V: TRBV5-3

CDR3: CAGRWTSGNYEQYF
DNA: TGCGCCGGCAGATGGACTAGCGGAAACTACGAGCAGTACTTC
J: TRBJ2-7
D: TRBD2
size: NA
V: TRBV5-1

CDR3: CASSSWDRGNSPLHF
DNA: TGTGCCAGCAGCAGCTGGGACAGGGGCAATTCACCCCTCCACTTT
J: TRBJ1-6
D: TRBD1
size: NA
V: TRBV7-2

CDR3: CASSMPWGGNTQYF
DNA: TGTGCCAGTAGTATGCCCTGGGGAGGGAATACGCAGTATTTT
J: TRBJ2-3
D: TRBD2
size: few
V: TRBV19

CDR3: CASSHRGASTVNYGYTF
DNA: TGTGCCAGTAGCCACCGGGGGGCATCGACCGTGAACTATGGCTACACCTTC
J: TRBJ1-2
D: NA
size: NA
V: TRBV19

CDR3: CASTPGSTDTQYF
DNA: TGTGCCAGCACTCCAGGCTCCACAGATACGCAGTATTTT
J: TRBJ2-3
D: NA
size: few
V: TRBV28

CDR3: CASSRHSSYEQYF
DNA: TGTGCCAGCAGCAGACATAGCTCCTACGAGCAGTACTTC
J: TRBJ2-7
D: NA
size: few
V: TRBV11-2

CDR3: CASSRQGRARGYTF
DNA: TGTGCCAGCAGCCGACAGGGAAGGGCTCGTGGCTACACCTTC
J: TRBJ1-2
D: TRBD1
size: NA
V: TRBV11-1

CDR3: CASSPPARAYGYTF
DNA: TGTGCCAGCTCACCCCCGGCCAGGGCCTATGGCTACACCTTC
J: TRBJ1-2
D: NA
size: NA
V: TRBV18

CDR3: CASSQGTSGGTNEQFF
DNA: TGCGCCAGCAGCCAAGGGACTAGCGGGGGCACTAATGAGCAGTTCTTC
J: TRBJ2-1
D: TRBD2
size: NA
V: TRBV4-3

CDR3: CASSLGDRGGGTEAFF
DNA: TGCGCCAGCAGCCTCGGGGACAGGGGGGGTGGCACTGAAGCTTTCTTT
J: TRBJ1-1
D: TRBD1
size: NA
V: TRBV5-1

CDR3: CASMLGSSNQPQHF
DNA: TGTGCCAGTATGCTAGGTAGTAGCAATCAGCCCCAGCATTTT
J: TRBJ1-5
D: NA
size: NA
V: TRBV19

CDR3: CASSVSGTGAQYF
DNA: TGTGCCAGCAGCGTGAGCGGGACTGGGGCCCAGTACTTC
J: TRBJ2-5
D: TRBD2
size: NA
V: TRBV5-4

CDR3: CASSLDRVASGYTF
DNA: TGCGCCAGCAGCTTGGACAGGGTGGCTAGTGGCTACACCTTC
J: TRBJ1-2
D: NA
size: NA
V: TRBV5-1

CDR3: CSARTAVEAFF
DNA: TGCAGTGCTAGGACAGCCGTCGAAGCTTTCTTT
J: TRBJ1-1
D: NA
size: NA
V: TRBV20-1

CDR3: CASSERGTNPNYGYTF
DNA: TGTGCCAGCAGTGAAAGGGGGACAAACCCTAACTATGGCTACACCTTC
J: TRBJ1-2
D: NA
size: NA
V: TRBV2

CDR3: CASSWGLGQVSLGGYTF
DNA: TGCGCCAGCAGTTGGGGCCTAGGACAGGTCTCTCTTGGAGGCTACACCTTC
J: TRBJ1-2
D: TRBD1
size: NA
V: TRBV5-1

CDR3: CASSPTGNIQYF
DNA: TGCGCCAGCAGCCCGACAGGGAACATTCAGTACTTC
J: TRBJ2-4
D: TRBD1
size: NA
V: TRBV5-1